The clone carrying this T cell receptor (beta chain) occurred once. Antigen specificity is unknown. Germline CDR1 reads MRHNA; CDR2 reads SNTAGT. Deletions cut 5 bases from V and 2 bases from J, with 14 bases between. The CDR3 has 15 residues. These data belong to a study of cytomegalovirus exposure and HLA in healthy donors. Whole-study results and caveats: It was reported that TCR beta sequences correctly inferred the HLA-A and HLA-B alleles for most subjects. Association of roughly 17,000 TCR beta sequences with HLA alleles was found at 0.05 false discovery rate in a later analysis. Highest at DRB1 and lowest at HLA-C, TCR association rates differed among HLA loci in a later analysis.

With 60 Vbeta and 13 Jbeta primers, the PCR was carried out. Libraries were prepared by immunoSEQ multiplex PCR; TCRdb keeps only in-frame clonotypes and omits some of them. The sample lists about 180,000 clones, about three quarters seen once, with more than 5.5% in the top ten. Input material: PBMCs. The origin of this receptor is a man aged 40-50 years in good health and CMV-seronegative. This chain connects TRBV6-4 to TRBJ2-3; a possible D gene is TRBD1 (5 bases). CDR3 residues: CASSSQGANTDTQYF. DNA for the CDR3: TGTGCCAGCAGTTCCCAAGGGGCCAACACAGATACGCAGTATTTT.